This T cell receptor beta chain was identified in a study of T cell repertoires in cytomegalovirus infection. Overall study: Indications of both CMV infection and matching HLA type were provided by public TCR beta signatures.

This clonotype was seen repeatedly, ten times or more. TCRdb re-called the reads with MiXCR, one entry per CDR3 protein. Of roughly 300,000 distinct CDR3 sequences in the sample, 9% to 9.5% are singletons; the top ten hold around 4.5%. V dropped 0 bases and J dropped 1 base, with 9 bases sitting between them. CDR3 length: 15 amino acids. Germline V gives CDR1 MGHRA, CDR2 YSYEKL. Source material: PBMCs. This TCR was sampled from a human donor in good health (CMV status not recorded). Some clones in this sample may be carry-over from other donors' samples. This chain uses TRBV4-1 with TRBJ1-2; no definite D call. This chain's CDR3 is CASSQDTAINYGYTF. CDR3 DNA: TGCGCCAGCAGCCAAGACACAGCAATTAACTATGGCTACACCTTC.